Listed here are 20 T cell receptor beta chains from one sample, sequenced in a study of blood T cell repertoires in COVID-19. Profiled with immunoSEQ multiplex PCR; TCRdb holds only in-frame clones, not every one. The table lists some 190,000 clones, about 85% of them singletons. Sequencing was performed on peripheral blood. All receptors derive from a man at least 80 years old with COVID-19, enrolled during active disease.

CDR3 bases: TGTGCCAGCTCACCACCGGGGGCAAGGACTGAAGCTTTCTTT. Amino acid sequence: CASSPPGARTEAFF. The rearrangement joins TRBV18 to TRBJ1-1, with D perhaps matching TRBD1 (6 bases). V was clipped by 0 bases and J by 5 bases, with 10 bases between them. CDR1 is KGHSH, CDR2 LQKENI, per germline. CDR3 length: 14 residues.

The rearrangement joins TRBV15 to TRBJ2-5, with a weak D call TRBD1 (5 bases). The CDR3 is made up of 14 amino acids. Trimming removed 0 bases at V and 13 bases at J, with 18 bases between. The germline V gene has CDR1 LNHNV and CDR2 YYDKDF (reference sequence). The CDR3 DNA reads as TGTGCCACCAGCAGAGATAGGGGCCACGAGGTCCGGTACTTC. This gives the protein CATSRDRGHEVRYF.

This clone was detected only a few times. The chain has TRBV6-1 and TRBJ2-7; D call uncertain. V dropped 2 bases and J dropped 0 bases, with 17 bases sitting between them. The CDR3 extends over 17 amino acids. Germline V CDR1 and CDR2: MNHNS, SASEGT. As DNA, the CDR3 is TGTGCCAGCAGTGAATCCCATCGGGTACGGAACTCCTACGAGCAGTACTTC. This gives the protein CASSESHRVRNSYEQYF.

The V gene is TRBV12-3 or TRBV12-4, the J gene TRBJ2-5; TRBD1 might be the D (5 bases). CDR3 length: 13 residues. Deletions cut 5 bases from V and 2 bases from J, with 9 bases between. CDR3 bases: TGTGCCAGCAGTGAGACAGAACAAGAGACCCAGTACTTC. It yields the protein CASSETEQETQYF.

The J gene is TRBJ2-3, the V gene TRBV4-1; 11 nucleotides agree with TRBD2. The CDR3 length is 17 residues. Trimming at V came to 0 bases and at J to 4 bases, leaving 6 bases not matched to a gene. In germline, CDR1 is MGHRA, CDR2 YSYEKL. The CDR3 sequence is CASSQDQTSGGPDTQYF. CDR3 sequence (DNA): TGCGCCAGCAGCCAAGATCAAACTAGCGGGGGCCCAGATACGCAGTATTTT.

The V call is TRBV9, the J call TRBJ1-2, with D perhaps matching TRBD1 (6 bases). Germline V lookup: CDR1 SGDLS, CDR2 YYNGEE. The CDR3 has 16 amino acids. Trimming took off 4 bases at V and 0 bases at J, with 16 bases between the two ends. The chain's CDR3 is CASSSRGRGANYGYTF. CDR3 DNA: TGTGCCAGCAGCTCTCGGGGGAGGGGGGCTAACTATGGCTACACCTTC.

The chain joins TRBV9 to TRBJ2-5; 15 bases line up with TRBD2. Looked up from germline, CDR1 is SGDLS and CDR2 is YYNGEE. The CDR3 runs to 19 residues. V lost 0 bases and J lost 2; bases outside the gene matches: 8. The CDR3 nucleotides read TGTGCCAGCAGCGTAGGGACTAGCGGGGGGGCCTTCTCGCAAGAGACCCAGTACTTC. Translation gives CASSVGTSGGAFSQETQYF.

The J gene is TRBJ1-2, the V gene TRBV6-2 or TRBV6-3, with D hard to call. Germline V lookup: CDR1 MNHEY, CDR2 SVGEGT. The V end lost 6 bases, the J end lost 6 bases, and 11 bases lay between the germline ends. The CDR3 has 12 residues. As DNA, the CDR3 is TGTGCCAGCAGCCCCAATGCGGATGGCTACACCTTC. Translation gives CASSPNADGYTF.

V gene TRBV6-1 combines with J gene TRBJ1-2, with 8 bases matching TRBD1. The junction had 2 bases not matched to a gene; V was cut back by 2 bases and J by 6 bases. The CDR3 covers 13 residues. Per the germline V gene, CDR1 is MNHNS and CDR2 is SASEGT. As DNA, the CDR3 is TGTGCCAGCAGTGAAACGACAGGGGATGGCTACACCTTC. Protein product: CASSETTGDGYTF.

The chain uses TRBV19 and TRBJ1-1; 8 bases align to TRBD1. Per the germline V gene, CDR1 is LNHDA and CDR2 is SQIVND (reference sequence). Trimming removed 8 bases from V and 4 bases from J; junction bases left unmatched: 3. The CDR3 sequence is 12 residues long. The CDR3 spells CASGQGPTEAFF. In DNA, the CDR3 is TGTGCCAGTGGACAGGGACCCACTGAAGCTTTCTTT.

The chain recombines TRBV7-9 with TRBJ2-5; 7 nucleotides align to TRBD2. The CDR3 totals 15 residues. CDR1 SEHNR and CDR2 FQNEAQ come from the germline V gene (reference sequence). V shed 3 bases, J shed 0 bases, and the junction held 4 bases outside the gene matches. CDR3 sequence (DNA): TGTGCCAGCAGCTTCCGGGAGGTGTACCAAGAGACCCAGTACTTC. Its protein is CASSFREVYQETQYF.

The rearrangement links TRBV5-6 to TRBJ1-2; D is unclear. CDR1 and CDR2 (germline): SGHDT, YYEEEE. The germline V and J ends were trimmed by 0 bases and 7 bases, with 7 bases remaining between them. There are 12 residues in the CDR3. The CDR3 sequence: CASSLAGFGYTF. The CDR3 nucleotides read TGTGCCAGCAGCTTGGCCGGGTTTGGCTACACCTTC.

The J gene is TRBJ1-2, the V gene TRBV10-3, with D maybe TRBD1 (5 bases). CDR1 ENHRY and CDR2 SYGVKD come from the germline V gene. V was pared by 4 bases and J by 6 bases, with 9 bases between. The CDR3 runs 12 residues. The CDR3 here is CAISGQGNGYTF. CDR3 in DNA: TGTGCCATCAGTGGGCAGGGCAATGGCTACACCTTC.

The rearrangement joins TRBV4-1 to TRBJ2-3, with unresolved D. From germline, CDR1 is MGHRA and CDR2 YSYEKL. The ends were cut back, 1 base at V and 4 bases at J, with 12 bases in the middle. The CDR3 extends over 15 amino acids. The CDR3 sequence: CASSQGPLRPDTQYF. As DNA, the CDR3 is TGCGCCAGCAGCCAAGGGCCGCTGCGGCCAGATACGCAGTATTTT.

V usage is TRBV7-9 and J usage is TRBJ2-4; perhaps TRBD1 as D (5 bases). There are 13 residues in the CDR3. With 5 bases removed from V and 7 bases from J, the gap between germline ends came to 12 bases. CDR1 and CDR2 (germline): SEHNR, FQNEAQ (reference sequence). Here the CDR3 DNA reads TGTGCCAGCAGCCGACTGGGGCGTAACATTCAGTACTTC. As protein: CASSRLGRNIQYF.

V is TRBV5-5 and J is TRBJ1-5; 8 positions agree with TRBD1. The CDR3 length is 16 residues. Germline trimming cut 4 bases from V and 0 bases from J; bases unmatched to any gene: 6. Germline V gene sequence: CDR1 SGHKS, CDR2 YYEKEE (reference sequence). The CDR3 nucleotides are TGTGCCAGCAGCCCGGGACAGGCTAATAGCAATCAGCCCCAGCATTTT. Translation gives CASSPGQANSNQPQHF.

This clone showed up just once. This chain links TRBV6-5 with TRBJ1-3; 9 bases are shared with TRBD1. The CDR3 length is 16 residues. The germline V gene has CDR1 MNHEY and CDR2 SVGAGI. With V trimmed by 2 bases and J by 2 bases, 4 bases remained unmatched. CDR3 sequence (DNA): TGTGCCAGCAGTTACCTGGGACAGGGAGCTGGAAACACCATATATTTT. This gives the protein CASSYLGQGAGNTIYF.

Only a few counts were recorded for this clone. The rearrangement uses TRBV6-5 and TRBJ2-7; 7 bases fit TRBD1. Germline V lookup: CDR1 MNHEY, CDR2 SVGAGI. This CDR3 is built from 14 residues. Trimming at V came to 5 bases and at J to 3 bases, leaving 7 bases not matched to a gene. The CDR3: CASSRDRVIYEQYF. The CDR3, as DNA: TGTGCCAGCAGTCGCGACAGGGTGATCTACGAGCAGTACTTC.

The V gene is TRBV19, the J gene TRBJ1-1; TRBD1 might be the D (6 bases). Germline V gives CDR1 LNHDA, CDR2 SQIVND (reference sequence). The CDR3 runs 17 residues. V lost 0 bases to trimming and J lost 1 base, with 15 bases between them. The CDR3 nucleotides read TGTGCCAGTAGTATAGAACGGGGGGCAAGCTGGAACACTGAAGCTTTCTTT. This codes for CASSIERGASWNTEAFF.

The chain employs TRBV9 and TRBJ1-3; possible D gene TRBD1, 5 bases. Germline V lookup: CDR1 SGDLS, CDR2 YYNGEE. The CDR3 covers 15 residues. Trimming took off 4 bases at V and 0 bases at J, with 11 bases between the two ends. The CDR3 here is CASSLGHGSGNTIYF. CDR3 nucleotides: TGTGCCAGCAGCCTCGGACACGGCTCTGGAAACACCATATATTTT.